This is a list of T cell receptor beta chains from one sample in a study of identical twins. MiXCR, run by TCRdb on the 5' RACE reads, gives a single entry per CDR3 protein. This table holds approximately 600,000 distinct CDR3 sequences, roughly 9.5% found once. The data were also submitted as part of a second study, on yellow fever vaccine responses in identical twins.

Input material: PBMCs. The receptors stem from a woman aged 18-35 years in good health. Each CDR3 is given with its conserved first and last residue. The D gene is left open where the match is weak. Rows give clone size only sometimes, using once, few, many, or a class for an expanded clone.

cdr3_aa: CASSRRSRTNTGELFF
cdr3_nt: TGTGCCAGCAGCCGCCGCAGTCGGACGAACACCGGGGAGCTGTTTTTT
d_call: .
v_call: TRBV4-2
j_call: TRBJ2-2
clone_size: many

cdr3_aa: CSARGTPKVGDTQYF
cdr3_nt: TGCAGTGCTAGGGGGACTCCCAAAGTTGGAGATACGCAGTATTTT
d_call: .
v_call: TRBV20-1
j_call: TRBJ2-3
clone_size: many

cdr3_aa: CASSPPTGNTEAFF
cdr3_nt: TGCGCCAGCAGCCCCCCCACAGGGAACACTGAAGCTTTCTTT
d_call: .
v_call: TRBV5-1
j_call: TRBJ1-1
clone_size: many

cdr3_aa: CASSLGGASSTDTQYF
cdr3_nt: TGTGCCAGCAGCTTAGGTGGGGCCTCGAGCACAGATACGCAGTATTTT
d_call: .
v_call: TRBV7-6
j_call: TRBJ2-3
clone_size: few

cdr3_aa: CASTLVVGRFDEQFF
cdr3_nt: TGTGCCAGCACCCTAGTGGTGGGGCGGTTCGATGAGCAGTTCTTC
d_call: .
v_call: TRBV7-2
j_call: TRBJ2-1
clone_size: .

cdr3_aa: CAISELDSGNTEAFF
cdr3_nt: TGTGCCATCAGTGAGTTGGACAGTGGGAACACTGAAGCTTTCTTT
d_call: .
v_call: TRBV10-3
j_call: TRBJ1-1
clone_size: many

cdr3_aa: CSVYGGGEQFF
cdr3_nt: TGCAGCGTTTACGGGGGGGGCGAGCAGTTCTTC
d_call: TRBD2
v_call: TRBV29-1
j_call: TRBJ2-1
clone_size: .

cdr3_aa: CASVRQVPETQYF
cdr3_nt: TGTGCCAGCGTCCGGCAGGTCCCAGAGACCCAGTACTTC
d_call: .
v_call: TRBV6-2/TRBV6-3
j_call: TRBJ2-5
clone_size: few

cdr3_aa: CSARVKVGSNQPQHF
cdr3_nt: TGCAGTGCTAGAGTAAAAGTAGGAAGCAATCAGCCCCAGCATTTT
d_call: .
v_call: TRBV20-1
j_call: TRBJ1-5
clone_size: few

cdr3_aa: CASSSDSGAQYF
cdr3_nt: TGTGCCAGCAGCTCGGACTCCGGAGCGCAGTATTTT
d_call: .
v_call: TRBV11-2
j_call: TRBJ2-3
clone_size: many

cdr3_aa: CASRRGRNTGELFF
cdr3_nt: TGTGCCAGCAGGCGGGGCAGAAACACCGGGGAGCTGTTTTTT
d_call: .
v_call: TRBV5-6
j_call: TRBJ2-2
clone_size: many

cdr3_aa: CSVGGRVNTEAFF
cdr3_nt: TGCAGCGTTGGAGGCCGGGTGAACACTGAAGCTTTCTTT
d_call: .
v_call: TRBV29-1
j_call: TRBJ1-1
clone_size: few

cdr3_aa: CASGIAVGQETQYF
cdr3_nt: TGTGCCAGCGGAATAGCGGTGGGGCAAGAGACCCAGTACTTC
d_call: .
v_call: TRBV6-2/TRBV6-3
j_call: TRBJ2-5
clone_size: .

cdr3_aa: CASSDSRQGSGTRLDEQFF
cdr3_nt: TGTGCCAGCAGTGACTCCCGACAGGGCTCCGGGACTAGGCTCGATGAGCAGTTCTTC
d_call: .
v_call: TRBV12-3/TRBV12-4
j_call: TRBJ2-1
clone_size: .

cdr3_aa: CASSFRDPSEGNQPQHF
cdr3_nt: TGTGCCAGCAGCTTCCGGGACCCCTCTGAAGGCAATCAGCCCCAGCATTTT
d_call: .
v_call: TRBV7-2
j_call: TRBJ1-5
clone_size: many

cdr3_aa: CASRDYGLAGRAPEQYF
cdr3_nt: TGTGCCAGCAGGGATTACGGACTAGCGGGGAGAGCACCCGAGCAGTACTTC
d_call: TRBD2
v_call: TRBV2
j_call: TRBJ2-7
clone_size: once

cdr3_aa: CASSKKGGSLLTDTQYF
cdr3_nt: TGTGCCAGCAGCAAAAAAGGGGGGAGTCTTTTAACAGATACGCAGTATTTT
d_call: .
v_call: TRBV12-3/TRBV12-4
j_call: TRBJ2-3
clone_size: .

cdr3_aa: CSARGGRNQPQHF
cdr3_nt: TGCAGTGCTAGGGGTGGCCGGAATCAGCCCCAGCATTTT
d_call: .
v_call: TRBV20-1
j_call: TRBJ1-5
clone_size: few

cdr3_aa: CASSQTIITGTSEEETQYF
cdr3_nt: TGTGCCAGCAGCCAAACTATCATTACCGGGACTAGCGAAGAAGAGACCCAGTACTTC
d_call: TRBD2
v_call: TRBV3-1
j_call: TRBJ2-5
clone_size: many

cdr3_aa: CASSLAGGHGANVLTF
cdr3_nt: TGTGCCAGCAGCTTAGCTGGGGGGCATGGGGCCAACGTCCTGACTTTC
d_call: .
v_call: TRBV7-2
j_call: TRBJ2-6
clone_size: many

cdr3_aa: CASSIRASQYF
cdr3_nt: TGTGCCAGCAGCATCCGGGCCTCGCAGTATTTT
d_call: .
v_call: TRBV5-6
j_call: TRBJ2-3
clone_size: .

cdr3_aa: CASSTWTSGDTQYF
cdr3_nt: TGCGCCAGCAGCACCTGGACCTCGGGGGATACGCAGTATTTT
d_call: .
v_call: TRBV5-1
j_call: TRBJ2-3
clone_size: .

cdr3_aa: CASSLESGHRANYGYTF
cdr3_nt: TGTGCCAGCAGCTTAGAGTCAGGGCATCGGGCTAACTATGGCTACACCTTC
d_call: .
v_call: TRBV7-6
j_call: TRBJ1-2
clone_size: few

cdr3_aa: CSVANPSGRGAYEQYF
cdr3_nt: TGCAGCGTTGCTAACCCTAGCGGGAGGGGAGCATACGAGCAGTACTTC
d_call: TRBD2
v_call: TRBV29-1
j_call: TRBJ2-7
clone_size: many

cdr3_aa: CSARDPAGQGIDTQYF
cdr3_nt: TGCAGTGCTAGAGATCCTGCCGGACAGGGAATCGATACGCAGTATTTT
d_call: TRBD1
v_call: TRBV20-1
j_call: TRBJ2-3
clone_size: few

cdr3_aa: CASSFQAGGGVNIQYF
cdr3_nt: TGTGCCAGCAGCTTTCAAGCGGGAGGGGGGGTAAACATTCAGTACTTC
d_call: TRBD2
v_call: TRBV7-8
j_call: TRBJ2-4
clone_size: .

cdr3_aa: CASASRGKNNEQFF
cdr3_nt: TGCGCCAGCGCCAGTCGGGGGAAAAACAATGAGCAGTTCTTC
d_call: .
v_call: TRBV5-1
j_call: TRBJ2-1
clone_size: .

cdr3_aa: CSVWVRDRGFNEQFF
cdr3_nt: TGCAGCGTTTGGGTGAGGGACAGGGGTTTCAATGAGCAGTTCTTC
d_call: TRBD1
v_call: TRBV29-1
j_call: TRBJ2-1
clone_size: many

cdr3_aa: CAWNLGSPYEQYF
cdr3_nt: TGTGCCTGGAACCTGGGTTCTCCCTACGAGCAGTACTTC
d_call: .
v_call: TRBV30
j_call: TRBJ2-7
clone_size: few

cdr3_aa: CASGGSVAFF
cdr3_nt: TGTGCCAGCGGAGGCAGTGTAGCTTTCTTT
d_call: .
v_call: TRBV12-3/TRBV12-4
j_call: TRBJ1-1
clone_size: .

cdr3_aa: CASSQIRGGYNEQFF
cdr3_nt: TGTGCCAGCAGCCAGATTCGGGGGGGCTACAATGAGCAGTTCTTC
d_call: TRBD2
v_call: TRBV11-2
j_call: TRBJ2-1
clone_size: many

cdr3_aa: CSATDRRGAYEQYF
cdr3_nt: TGCAGTGCTACCGACAGGAGAGGTGCCTACGAGCAGTACTTC
d_call: .
v_call: TRBV20-1
j_call: TRBJ2-7
clone_size: many

cdr3_aa: CASSAFENQPQHF
cdr3_nt: TGTGCCAGCAGCGCGTTCGAAAATCAGCCCCAGCATTTT
d_call: .
v_call: TRBV5-5
j_call: TRBJ1-5
clone_size: .

cdr3_aa: CATSDRADRRHEQYF
cdr3_nt: TGTGCCACCAGTGATCGAGCCGACAGGCGACACGAGCAGTACTTC
d_call: .
v_call: TRBV24-1
j_call: TRBJ2-7
clone_size: .

cdr3_aa: CASSSSQNSPLHF
cdr3_nt: TGTGCCAGCAGCTCCAGCCAGAATTCACCCCTCCACTTT
d_call: .
v_call: TRBV9
j_call: TRBJ1-6
clone_size: few

cdr3_aa: CASSPMVGATGQYF
cdr3_nt: TGTGCCAGCAGCCCGATGGTAGGGGCTACGGGGCAGTACTTC
d_call: .
v_call: TRBV28
j_call: TRBJ2-7
clone_size: many

cdr3_aa: CASSPHLGQLFF
cdr3_nt: TGTGCCAGCAGCCCACATTTGGGACAGCTTTTCTTT
d_call: TRBD1
v_call: TRBV11-2
j_call: TRBJ1-1
clone_size: few

cdr3_aa: CATSRDPGVGDEQFF
cdr3_nt: TGTGCCACCAGCAGAGATCCGGGGGTAGGGGATGAGCAGTTCTTC
d_call: .
v_call: TRBV15
j_call: TRBJ2-1
clone_size: few

cdr3_aa: CASSLGGTNGYTF
cdr3_nt: TGTGCCAGCAGCCTAGGGGGGACTAATGGCTACACCTTC
d_call: .
v_call: TRBV3-1
j_call: TRBJ1-2
clone_size: .

cdr3_aa: CASSYLSGGTEQYF
cdr3_nt: TGTGCCAGCAGTTATTTAAGTGGGGGTACCGAGCAGTACTTC
d_call: .
v_call: TRBV6-5
j_call: TRBJ2-7
clone_size: .

cdr3_aa: CASSLEASSGRRYEQFF
cdr3_nt: TGTGCCAGCAGCTTAGAAGCCTCTAGCGGGAGGCGGTATGAGCAGTTCTTC
d_call: TRBD2
v_call: TRBV7-9
j_call: TRBJ2-1
clone_size: .

cdr3_aa: CASSSAPSRTSGSPDTQYF
cdr3_nt: TGTGCCAGCAGTTCCGCCCCATCTCGGACTAGCGGGAGCCCAGATACGCAGTATTTT
d_call: TRBD2
v_call: TRBV28
j_call: TRBJ2-3
clone_size: .

cdr3_aa: CATSERTGDTQYF
cdr3_nt: TGTGCCACCAGTGAGCGGACAGGAGATACGCAGTATTTT
d_call: TRBD1
v_call: TRBV24-1
j_call: TRBJ2-3
clone_size: few

cdr3_aa: CASSPGLAGQETQYF
cdr3_nt: TGTGCCAGCAGCCCCGGACTAGCGGGACAAGAGACCCAGTACTTC
d_call: TRBD2
v_call: TRBV7-2
j_call: TRBJ2-5
clone_size: many

cdr3_aa: CATSRVPWTGDFHEQYF
cdr3_nt: TGTGCCACCAGCAGAGTCCCATGGACAGGGGACTTCCACGAGCAGTACTTC
d_call: TRBD1
v_call: TRBV15
j_call: TRBJ2-7
clone_size: few

cdr3_aa: CASGERGLSYEQYF
cdr3_nt: TGTGCCAGCGGGGAGCGGGGGCTCTCCTACGAGCAGTACTTC
d_call: TRBD2
v_call: TRBV27
j_call: TRBJ2-7
clone_size: few

cdr3_aa: CSAGESSGMGADTQYF
cdr3_nt: TGCAGTGCTGGGGAATCTAGCGGGATGGGTGCAGATACGCAGTATTTT
d_call: TRBD2
v_call: TRBV20-1
j_call: TRBJ2-3
clone_size: many

cdr3_aa: CSARDQGGPYNEQFF
cdr3_nt: TGCAGTGCTAGAGATCAGGGCGGCCCCTACAATGAGCAGTTCTTC
d_call: .
v_call: TRBV20-1
j_call: TRBJ2-1
clone_size: few

cdr3_aa: CASRDRATDTQYF
cdr3_nt: TGTGCCAGTCGGGACAGGGCCACAGATACGCAGTATTTT
d_call: TRBD1
v_call: TRBV19
j_call: TRBJ2-3
clone_size: .

cdr3_aa: CCARVQGAPYQETQYF
cdr3_nt: TGCTGTGCTAGGGTACAGGGGGCACCGTACCAAGAGACCCAGTACTTC
d_call: TRBD1
v_call: TRBV20-1
j_call: TRBJ2-5
clone_size: few

cdr3_aa: CSAPKGGETQYF
cdr3_nt: TGCAGCGCCCCGAAGGGGGGGGAGACCCAGTACTTC
d_call: .
v_call: TRBV29-1
j_call: TRBJ2-5
clone_size: .

cdr3_aa: CATSSELALLKDTQYF
cdr3_nt: TGTGCCACCAGCAGCGAACTCGCCCTGCTTAAAGATACGCAGTATTTT
d_call: .
v_call: TRBV15
j_call: TRBJ2-3
clone_size: few

cdr3_aa: CSVLSTDTQYF
cdr3_nt: TGCAGCGTTTTGTCCACAGATACGCAGTATTTT
d_call: .
v_call: TRBV29-1
j_call: TRBJ2-3
clone_size: few

cdr3_aa: CASSLNRGSYEQYF
cdr3_nt: TGTGCCAGCAGCCTAAACAGGGGTAGTTACGAGCAGTACTTC
d_call: TRBD1
v_call: TRBV12-3/TRBV12-4
j_call: TRBJ2-7
clone_size: many